This T cell receptor beta chain was identified in a study of shared clonotypes between healthy human individuals. Produced via immunoSEQ multiplex PCR; TCRdb's table is partial and in-frame only. The table lists about 710,000 clones, less than 80% of them singletons. The CDR3 is 13 amino acids. Trimming removed 4 bases at V and 4 bases at J, with 11 bases between. Germline CDR1 and CDR2: SNHLY and FYNNEI. This rearrangement joins TRBV2 to TRBJ2-7; D is uncertain. This sequence originates from a woman in her twenties or thirties in good health. The specimen was memory CD4+ T cells sorted from blood. Subset noted: CD45RA-negative fraction. The CDR3 protein is CASSAYERYEQYF. Written as DNA, the CDR3 is TGTGCCAGCAGTGCTTATGAGAGATACGAGCAGTACTTC.